Shown below are 5 T cell receptor beta chains from a single sample sequenced in a study of PD-L1 blockade in urothelial cancer. Method: immunoSEQ multiplex PCR; TCRdb's copy keeps in-frame clones and lacks some. The sample carries 37,000 or so clones, over 65% recorded once. The starting material was PBMCs, obtained around atezolizumab (anti-PD-L1) treatment. The receptors originated from a man in his sixties with urothelial cancer.

The chain is built from TRBV4-1 and TRBJ1-1; D remains ambiguous. The CDR3 contains 17 residues. Germline V CDR1 and CDR2: MGHRA, YSYEKL. V gave up 1 base and J gave up 0 bases, with 15 bases separating them. This chain's CDR3 is CASSQGRVVRMNTEAFF. In nucleotides, the CDR3 is TGCGCCAGCAGCCAAGGTCGGGTGGTGAGGATGAACACTGAAGCTTTCTTT.

This clone has just a few counts. The rearrangement links TRBV15 to TRBJ1-5, with D possibly TRBD1 on 5 matching bases. Trimming pared 0 bases from V and 1 base from J, leaving 10 bases between. The CDR3 spans 16 residues. Looked up from germline, CDR1 is LNHNV and CDR2 is YYDKDF (reference sequence). The CDR3 region has the DNA TGTGCCACCAGCAGAGAGGCAGGGTCGAGCAATCAGCCCCAGCATTTT. Translating it yields CATSREAGSSNQPQHF.

This clone has a handful of counts. The chain uses TRBV6-1 and TRBJ1-5; D remains ambiguous. The CDR3 length is 16 residues. Germline CDR1 reads MNHNS; CDR2 reads SASEGT. The ends were cut back, 2 bases at V and 0 bases at J, with 11 bases in the middle. The CDR3 loop reads CASSEYQDYSNQPQHF. For the CDR3, the DNA is TGTGCCAGCAGTGAATATCAGGATTATAGCAATCAGCCCCAGCATTTT.

The chain has TRBV27 and TRBJ1-1, with 8 positions matching TRBD1. The ends lost 3 bases at V and 0 bases at J; junction bases unmatched: 6. Germline loops: CDR1 MNHEY, CDR2 SMNVEV (reference sequence). The CDR3 has 16 amino acids. In DNA form, the CDR3 reads TGTGCCAGCAGTTTCCGGCCAGGGGGCTTGAACACTGAAGCTTTCTTT. Residues: CASSFRPGGLNTEAFF.

Only a few counts were recorded for this clone. The rearrangement uses TRBV6-5 and TRBJ2-7; D might be TRBD1 (6 bases). The germline V and J ends were trimmed by 2 bases and 7 bases, with 21 bases remaining between them. This CDR3 region has 16 residues. Germline values: CDR1 MNHEY, CDR2 SVGAGI. The chain's CDR3 is CASSYTSPQQGGEQYF. As DNA, the CDR3 is TGTGCCAGCAGTTACACCTCCCCACAACAGGGTGGTGAGCAGTACTTC.